This T cell receptor beta chain was sequenced in a study of CD8+ T cells in alopecia areata. Points from the study as a whole: Clonality was higher in lesional than normal scalp, especially in alopecia totalis/universalis.

Treatment of the sample: oral pan-JAK inhibitor, 5-10 mg twice daily. Obtained from alopecia areata patients were lesional scalp punch biopsies along with peripheral blood. This clone was counted between two and nine times. The antigen remains unidentified. V lost 5 bases, J lost 0 bases, and 7 bases lay in between. The germline V gene encodes CDR1 ENHRY and CDR2 SYGVKD. The CDR3 has 14 amino acids. Extracted from the samples, RNA was reverse transcribed into cDNA to serve as the sequencing template. Sequencing was performed with immunoSEQ multiplex PCR; in TCRdb, only in-frame clones are kept and a portion is missing. Altogether around 270,000 clones are present, about three fifths being singletons, with the ten largest covering under 2%.

This chain joins TRBV10-3 and TRBJ2-2; D is possibly TRBD2 (5 bases). This receptor was identified in a human donor with alopecia areata. The sequenced sample was CD4+ T cells sorted from blood, obtained at week 24, from a patient treated with tofacitinib. DNA of the CDR3: TGTGCCATCAGTCGGGGTTCGAACACCGGGGAGCTGTTTTTT. Translating it yields CAISRGSNTGELFF.